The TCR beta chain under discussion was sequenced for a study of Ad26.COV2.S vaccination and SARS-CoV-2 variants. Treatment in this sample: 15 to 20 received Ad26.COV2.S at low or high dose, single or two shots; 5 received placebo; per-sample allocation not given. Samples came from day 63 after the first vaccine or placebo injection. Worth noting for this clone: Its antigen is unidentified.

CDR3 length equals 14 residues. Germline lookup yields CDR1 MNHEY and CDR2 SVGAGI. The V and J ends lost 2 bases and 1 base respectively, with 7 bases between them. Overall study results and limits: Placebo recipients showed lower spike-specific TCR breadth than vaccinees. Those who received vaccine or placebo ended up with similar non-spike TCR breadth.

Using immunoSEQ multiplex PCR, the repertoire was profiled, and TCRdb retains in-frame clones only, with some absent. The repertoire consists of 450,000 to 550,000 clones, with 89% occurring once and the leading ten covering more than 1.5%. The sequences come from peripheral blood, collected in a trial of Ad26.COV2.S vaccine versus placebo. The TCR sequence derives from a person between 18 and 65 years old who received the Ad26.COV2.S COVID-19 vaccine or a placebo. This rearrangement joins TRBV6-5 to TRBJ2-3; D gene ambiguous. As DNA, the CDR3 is TGTGCCAGCAGTTACCGGGCACGCACAGATACGCAGTATTTT. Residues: CASSYRARTDTQYF.